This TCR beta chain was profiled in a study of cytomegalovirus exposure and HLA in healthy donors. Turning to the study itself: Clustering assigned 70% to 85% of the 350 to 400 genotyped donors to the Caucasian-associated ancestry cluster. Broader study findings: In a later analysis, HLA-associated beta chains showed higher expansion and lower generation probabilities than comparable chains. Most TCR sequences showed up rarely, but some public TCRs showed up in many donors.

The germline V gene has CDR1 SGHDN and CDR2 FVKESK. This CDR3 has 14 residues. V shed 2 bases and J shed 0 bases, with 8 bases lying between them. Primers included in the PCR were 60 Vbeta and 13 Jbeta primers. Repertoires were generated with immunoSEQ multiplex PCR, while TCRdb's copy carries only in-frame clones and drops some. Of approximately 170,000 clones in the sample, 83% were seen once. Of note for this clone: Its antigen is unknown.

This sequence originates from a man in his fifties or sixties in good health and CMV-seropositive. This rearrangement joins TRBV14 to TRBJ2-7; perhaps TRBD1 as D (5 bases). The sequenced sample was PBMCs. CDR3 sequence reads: CASSQWGNSYEQYF. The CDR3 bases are TGTGCCAGCAGCCAATGGGGCAACTCCTACGAGCAGTACTTC.